This passage covers 18 T cell receptor beta chains from one sample sequenced in a study of T cell repertoires in cytomegalovirus infection. TCRdb ran MiXCR on the reads and lists one entry per CDR3 protein. The sample records 900,000 to 950,000 distinct CDR3 sequences, 25% to 40% being singletons. Their cognate antigens are unknown. Sequenced here: cultured CD8+ T cells from PBMCs, sampled from culture after CMV antigen stimulation. These receptors came from a human donor in good health (CMV status not recorded). Some clones in this sample may be carry-over from other donors' samples.

The rearrangement links TRBV6-2 or TRBV6-3 to TRBJ2-1; possibly TRBD2 for D (5 bases). CDR1 is MNHEY and CDR2 is SVGEGT in the germline V gene. V lost 7 bases and J lost 10, with 14 bases in between. The CDR3 runs to 12 residues. CDR3 sequence (DNA): TGTGCCAGCAAGTTCTCGCCGGGAGAGCAGTTCTTC. It is translated as CASKFSPGEQFF.

The sample holds a few counts of this clonotype. The chain uses TRBV2 and TRBJ1-3; D is undetermined. Trimming cost V 5 bases and J 0 bases, with 8 bases left between them. Germline values: CDR1 SNHLY, CDR2 FYNNEI. The CDR3 has 14 residues. In DNA form, the CDR3 reads TGTGCCAGCAGTCCTATTGGCTCTGGAAACACCATATATTTT. Residues: CASSPIGSGNTIYF.

Only one count was recorded for this clonotype. This chain connects TRBV29-1 to TRBJ2-3; D perhaps matches TRBD1 (5 bases). Germline loops: CDR1 SQVTM, CDR2 ANQGSEA. Trimming pared 6 bases from V and 0 bases from J, leaving 16 bases between. The CDR3 spans 15 residues. The CDR3 DNA sequence: TGCAGCGTCCCATTACAGGTTCCTAGCACAGATACGCAGTATTTT. This translates into CSVPLQVPSTDTQYF.

The CDR3 nucleotides are TGTGCCATCAGCCTCCGTGAGGGGGTTTTGCTGAACACTGAAGCTTTCTTT. Amino acid sequence: CAISLREGVLLNTEAFF. The V and J genes are TRBV10-3 and TRBJ1-1; tentatively, D is TRBD1 (6 bases). The CDR3 totals 17 residues. V lost 6 bases to trimming and J lost 0 bases, with 20 bases between them. From germline, CDR1 is ENHRY and CDR2 SYGVKD.

V and J are TRBV4-1 and TRBJ2-3; 10 nucleotides line up with TRBD2. The CDR3 is made up of 20 amino acids. CDR1 is MGHRA, CDR2 YSYEKL, per germline. V trimming: 1 base; J trimming: 2 bases; junction bases outside the gene matches: 15. The CDR3 loop reads CASSQVVAGGSGAYTDTQYF. As DNA, the CDR3 is TGCGCCAGCAGCCAAGTTGTAGCGGGGGGCTCTGGGGCATACACAGATACGCAGTATTTT.

The J gene is TRBJ2-1, the V gene TRBV14, with TRBD1 matching 7 bases. V was clipped by 3 bases and J by 2 bases; unmatched bases: 7. CDR1 and CDR2 (germline): SGHDN, FVKESK. This CDR3 has 16 amino acids. In nucleotides, the CDR3 is TGTGCCAGCAGCCAGCGACAGGGACCCCCCTACAATGAGCAGTTCTTC. This gives the protein CASSQRQGPPYNEQFF.

The genes are TRBV28 and TRBJ2-3, with 10 bases matching TRBD2. This CDR3 has 16 residues. Germline lookup yields CDR1 MDHEN and CDR2 SYDVKM. V shed 5 bases and J 6 bases; nucleotides not matched to a gene: 11. Here the CDR3 DNA reads TGTGCCAGCAGTCACTTTAGCGGGGGGCCGGAGGATACGCAGTATTTT. Its translation is CASSHFSGGPEDTQYF.

This clonotype showed up just a few times. The chain links TRBV7-9 to TRBJ2-5; 11 bases map to TRBD1. This CDR3 spans 16 amino acids. Germline trimming cut 4 bases from V and 2 bases from J; bases unmatched to any gene: 6. The V gene's germline CDR1 is SEHNR and CDR2 FQNEAQ (reference sequence). In nucleotides, the CDR3 is TGTGCCAGCAGCTGGTTGGGACAGGGGGGGCAAGAGACCCAGTACTTC. It specifies CASSWLGQGGQETQYF. Combining the CDR3 with reference TRBV7-9 and TRBJ2-5 gives the whole variable domain DTGVSQNPRHKITKRGQNVTFRCDPISEHNRLYWYRQTLGQGPEFLTYFQNEAQLEKSRLLSDRFSAERPKGSFSTLEIQRTEQGDSAMYLCASSWLGQGGQETQYFGPGTRLLVL.

This clonotype was seen repeatedly, ten times or more. V and J are TRBV7-6 and TRBJ1-1; D perhaps matches TRBD1 (5 bases). V lost 4 bases and J lost 11, with 17 bases in between. The CDR3 has 13 residues. Germline V CDR1 and CDR2: SGHVS, FNYEAQ. The CDR3 sequence is CASSSGTELDAFF. The CDR3 nucleotides are TGTGCCAGCAGCTCCGGGACCGAACTGGATGCTTTCTTT.

This clonotype was seen a handful of times. The chain links TRBV4-2 to TRBJ2-1; a weak D match, TRBD2 (7 bases). Germline CDR1 and CDR2: LGHNA and YNFKEQ. This CDR3 has 16 residues. V was clipped by 0 bases and J by 7 bases, with 16 bases between them. The CDR3 DNA reads TGTGCCAGCAGCCAAGATGGAGGGGGGGCATGGAATGAGCAGTTCTTC. This codes for CASSQDGGGAWNEQFF.

Of note for this clonotype: A single base separates this from a much larger clone, so it may be a read error. This chain connects TRBV7-2 to TRBJ2-7; TRBD1 aligns across 8 bases. The CDR3 spans 14 residues. V lost 7 bases and J lost 4; bases outside the gene matches: 9. The germline gives CDR1 SGHTA, CDR2 FQGNSA. The DNA of the CDR3 is TGTGCCAGCACGGGGCCAGGGGGCTTGTACGAGCAGTACGTC. Encoded protein: CASTGPGGLYEQYV.

CDR3 loop: CASSEASGGQNIQYF. The CDR3 DNA reads as TGTGCCAGCAGTGAGGCTAGCGGGGGGCAAAACATTCAGTACTTC. The chain links TRBV6-4 to TRBJ2-4; 11 bases agree with TRBD2. CDR3 size: 15 residues. After removal of 3 bases from V and 5 bases from J, the junction contained 3 bases not matched to a gene. Germline CDR1 and CDR2: MRHNA and SNTAGT.

This clonotype turned up a few times. V is TRBV11-2 and J is TRBJ2-4; D gene uncertain. Germline CDR1 and CDR2: SGHAT and FQNNGV. This CDR3 is 17 amino acids long. Trimming shortened V by 0 bases and J by 0 bases, and 12 bases separated the two germline ends. CDR3: CASSLEGITLAKNIQYF. The CDR3, as DNA: TGTGCCAGCAGCTTAGAAGGGATAACTTTAGCCAAAAACATTCAGTACTTC.

This clonotype was counted only a few times. This sequence joins TRBV6-2 or TRBV6-3 and TRBJ1-1; D is perhaps TRBD1 (5 bases). Germline V gives CDR1 MNHEY, CDR2 SVGEGT. The CDR3 has 16 amino acids. The V gene lost 4 bases and the J gene lost 0 bases, with 15 bases spanning the gap. The CDR3 nucleotides read TGTGCCAGCAGTTCAGGGCTTGTGGCCGTGAACACTGAAGCTTTCTTT. Translation gives CASSSGLVAVNTEAFF.

Ten or more counts support this clonotype. The chain has TRBV28 and TRBJ2-7; either TRBD1 or TRBD2 may supply D (7 bases each). V was pared by 11 bases and J by 0 bases, with 14 bases between. Germline V gives CDR1 MDHEN, CDR2 SYDVKM. This CDR3 has 13 residues. The CDR3: CASGGGSSYEQYV. CDR3 coding DNA: TGTGCCTCAGGGGGGGGCAGCTCCTACGAGCAGTACGTC.

A note on this clonotype: The junction departs from germline at one end; a sequencing error may be responsible. The V gene is TRBV7-4, the J gene TRBJ1-5, with D possibly being TRBD1 (6 bases). This CDR3 comprises 14 residues. Germline V gene data show CDR1 as SGHVT and CDR2 as SQSDAQ. The CDR3 DNA follows: TGTGTCAGCAGCCCCCCGGGGGCTTTGCAGCCCCAGCATTTT. Amino acids: CVSSPPGALQPQHF.

In the case of this clonotype: Compared with germline, one end of the junction differs, possibly owing to a read error. The rearrangement uses TRBV2 and TRBJ2-6; TRBD1 matches at 8 bases. CDR3 length: 16 amino acids. Looked up from germline, CDR1 is SNHLY and CDR2 is FYNNEI. DNA of the CDR3: TGTGCCACACTAGACAGGGGAATATCTGGGGCCAACCTCCTGACTTTC. It is translated as CATLDRGISGANLLTF.

This sequence joins TRBV6-5 and TRBJ2-7, with a possible D match to TRBD1 (5 bases). Trimming pared 7 bases from V and 0 bases from J, leaving 16 bases between. The CDR3 consists of 15 residues. Germline lookup yields CDR1 MNHEY and CDR2 SVGAGI. CDR3 nucleotide sequence: TGTGCCAGCACTAGGCGAGACAGTAGCTCCTACGAGCAGTACTTC. Translated: CASTRRDSSSYEQYF.